Listed here are 12 T cell receptor beta chains from one sample, sequenced in a study of T-cell reconstitution after alpha-beta-depleted transplantation in children. Preparation of the TCRbeta library involved a method that used unique molecular identifiers. TCRdb analysed the PCR reads with MiXCR anew, one entry per CDR3 protein. Of 500,000 to 750,000 distinct CDR3 sequences listed, around 13% are singletons. The starting material was PBMCs, mostly from graft donor cells, obtained 360 days after TCRalphabeta/CD19-depleted stem cell transplant. Receptor source: a male patient younger than 18 who had a stem cell transplant for acute myeloid leukemia, so the T cells may come from the graft donor.

The genes are TRBV7-9 and TRBJ2-4, with D possibly matching TRBD2 (6 bases). Trimming removed 5 bases at V and 4 bases at J, with 15 bases between. The CDR3 is 15 amino acids. Germline-derived CDR1 and CDR2 are SEHNR and FQNEAQ (reference sequence). CDR3 nucleotides: TGTGCCAGCAGCCCCTCCTGGAGGGCTAAAAACATTCAGTACTTC. This encodes CASSPSWRAKNIQYF.

The chain joins TRBV29-1 to TRBJ1-2; 12 positions agree with TRBD1. After removal of 7 bases from V and 4 bases from J, the junction contained 10 bases not matched to a gene. CDR1 is SQVTM, CDR2 ANQGSEA, per germline. This CDR3 comprises 15 residues. Written as DNA, the CDR3 is TGCAGCGGGATGACCACGGGACAGGGGGCCTATGGCTACACCTTC. It yields the protein CSGMTTGQGAYGYTF.

This clonotype was detected many times. The rearrangement links TRBV29-1 to TRBJ2-1, with 8 bases aligning to TRBD2. The CDR3 sequence is 13 residues long. Per the germline V gene, CDR1 is SQVTM and CDR2 is ANQGSEA. The junction had 2 bases not matched to a gene; V was cut back by 4 bases and J by 3 bases. CDR3 sequence reads: CSVVGRVYNEQFF. The DNA for the CDR3 is TGCAGCGTTGTCGGGAGGGTCTACAATGAGCAGTTCTTC.

The chain combines TRBV6-5 with TRBJ2-5; D ambiguous. The CDR3 spans 13 residues. V was trimmed by 2 bases and J by 5 bases, leaving 9 bases between them. Looked up from germline, CDR1 is MNHEY and CDR2 is SVGAGI. The CDR3 is CASSYGLGETQYF. CDR3 DNA sequence: TGTGCCAGCAGTTACGGTCTGGGGGAGACCCAGTACTTC.

V gene TRBV28 combines with J gene TRBJ2-5, with a weak D call TRBD2 (6 bases). The CDR3 loop spans 14 amino acids. The germline CDR1 and CDR2 sequences are MDHEN and SYDVKM. The V gene lost 6 bases and the J gene lost 9 bases, with 20 bases spanning the gap. This CDR3 is CASSREISGPAQYF. For the CDR3, the DNA is TGTGCCAGCAGCCGAGAAATTAGCGGTCCCGCCCAGTACTTC.

This clonotype was seen only once. This sequence joins TRBV12-3 or TRBV12-4 and TRBJ2-7; a possible D gene is TRBD1 (5 bases). This CDR3 comprises 15 residues. V was clipped by 3 bases and J by 4 bases, with 16 bases between them. CDR3 residues: CASSLSGAGWYEQYF. The CDR3 coding sequence is TGTGCCAGCAGTTTGAGTGGGGCTGGGTGGTACGAGCAGTACTTC.

Written as DNA, the CDR3 is TGTGCCAGCACCCTCAATGGGGTGACTGAAGCTTTCTTT. Encoded protein: CASTLNGVTEAFF. J is TRBJ1-1 and V is TRBV7-9; D ambiguous. The CDR3 runs 13 residues. Germline loops: CDR1 SEHNR, CDR2 FQNEAQ (reference sequence). V shed 7 bases and J shed 5 bases, with 14 bases lying between them.

V is TRBV5-1 and J is TRBJ2-7; TRBD1 might be the D (6 bases). Germline values: CDR1 SGHRS, CDR2 YFSETQ. The CDR3 extends over 13 amino acids. Deletions cut 2 bases from V and 6 bases from J, with 12 bases between. Here the CDR3 DNA reads TGCGCCAGCAGCTTCGGGACACCCTCCGAGCAGTACTTC. Translated, it gives CASSFGTPSEQYF.

In its sample, this clonotype was seen a few times. The chain is built from TRBV12-3 or TRBV12-4 and TRBJ2-1, with D possibly matching TRBD1 (6 bases). Trimming pared 6 bases from V and 1 base from J, leaving 19 bases between. This CDR3 comprises 17 residues. DNA for the CDR3: TGTGCCAGCAGGCCTTCCCCCCGGGACATTTCCTACAATGAGCAGTTCTTC. Its protein is CASRPSPRDISYNEQFF.

CDR3 bases: TGTGCCAGCGGACTAGCGGGACTGAGCTCCTACGAGCAGTACTTC. This encodes CASGLAGLSSYEQYF. V and J are TRBV28 and TRBJ2-7; 12 bases are a match to TRBD2. The trim removed 8 bases at V and 0 bases at J, leaving 5 bases unmatched. CDR3 length equals 15 residues. Germline CDR1 and CDR2: MDHEN and SYDVKM.

The chain employs TRBV11-2 and TRBJ2-7, with TRBD2 identical over 9 bases. The V segment lost 5 bases and the J segment 4 bases; nucleotides outside the gene matches: 12. This CDR3 contains 16 residues. Germline V lookup: CDR1 SGHAT, CDR2 FQNNGV. CDR3 in DNA: TGTGCCAGCAGCCCCGACGGGCGGGAGGGCCGGTACGAGCAGTACTTC. Protein product: CASSPDGREGRYEQYF.

This chain links TRBV5-1 with TRBJ2-1; weak D call: TRBD1 (5 bases). Germline-derived CDR1 and CDR2 are SGHRS and YFSETQ. Trimming removed 0 bases at V and 7 bases at J, with 17 bases between. The CDR3 runs to 16 residues. CDR3 amino acids: CASSLVRGAILNEQFF. Written as DNA, the CDR3 is TGCGCCAGCAGCTTGGTTAGGGGCGCGATACTAAATGAGCAGTTCTTC.